This entry features one T cell receptor beta chain sequence. This entry belongs to a study of blood T cell repertoires in COVID-19. The wider study: T cells, B-cell-depleted T cells, or PBMCs provided the cDNA or gDNA that served as material.

A Seattle source enrolled patients during active infection and followed them longitudinally. Per the study methods: For nucleated cells, counts were estimated from reference gene primer amplification. The repertoire was sequenced with immunoSEQ multiplex PCR; TCRdb's copy has only in-frame clones and lacks some. From that table come the V and J calls and clone size; the DNA was used to work out D and trimming. The profile shows about 420,000 clones, 80% to 90% of them singletons. V was trimmed by 11 bases and J by 4 bases, leaving 29 bases between them. CDR3 length: 17 amino acids. Germline CDR1 and CDR2: LGHDT and YNNKEL (reference sequence).

This chain joins TRBV3-1 (or the pseudogene TRBV3-2) and TRBJ1-1; tentative D call: TRBD1 (6 bases). The clonotype was recovered from a man between 18 and 29 years old with COVID-19, enrolled during active disease. Sequencing was carried out using peripheral blood. CDR3 coding DNA: TGTGCCCGACGACAGCCCACCGACAGGCCTCGCCTCACTGAAGCTTTCTTT. Protein sequence: CARRQPTDRPRLTEAFF.